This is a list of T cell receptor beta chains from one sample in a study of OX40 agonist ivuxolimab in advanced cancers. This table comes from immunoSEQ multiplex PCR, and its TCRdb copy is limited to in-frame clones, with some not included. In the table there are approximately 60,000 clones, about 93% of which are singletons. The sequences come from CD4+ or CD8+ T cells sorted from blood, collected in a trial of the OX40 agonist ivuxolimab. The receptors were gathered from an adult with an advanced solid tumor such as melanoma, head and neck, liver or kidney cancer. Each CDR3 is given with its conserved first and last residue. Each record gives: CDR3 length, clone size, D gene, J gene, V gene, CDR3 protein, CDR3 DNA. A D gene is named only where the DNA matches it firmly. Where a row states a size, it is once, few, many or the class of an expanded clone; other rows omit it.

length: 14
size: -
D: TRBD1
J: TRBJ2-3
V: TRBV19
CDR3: CASGDREFSDTQYF
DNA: TGTGCCAGCGGGGACAGGGAGTTTTCAGATACGCAGTATTTT

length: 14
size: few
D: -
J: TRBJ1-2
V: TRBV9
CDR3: CASSATDSHRGYTF
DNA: TGTGCCAGCAGCGCAACCGACAGCCACCGAGGCTACACCTTC

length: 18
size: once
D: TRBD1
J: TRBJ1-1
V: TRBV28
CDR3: CASSLGQGATMDYTEAFF
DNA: TGTGCCAGCAGTTTAGGACAGGGGGCTACCATGGATTACACTGAAGCTTTCTTT

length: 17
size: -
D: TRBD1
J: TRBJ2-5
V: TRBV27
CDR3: CASSEGDRGPGWETQYF
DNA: TGTGCCAGCAGTGAAGGGGACAGGGGGCCTGGATGGGAGACCCAGTACTTC

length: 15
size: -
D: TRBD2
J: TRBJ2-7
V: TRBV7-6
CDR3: CASSIIAGGVAEQYF
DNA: TGTGCCAGCAGCATAATAGCGGGAGGGGTCGCCGAGCAGTACTTC

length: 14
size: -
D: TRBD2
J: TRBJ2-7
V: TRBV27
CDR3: CASSITSGTYEQYF
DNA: TGTGCCAGCAGTATTACTAGCGGGACCTACGAGCAGTACTTC

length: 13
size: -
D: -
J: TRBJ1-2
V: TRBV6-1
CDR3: CASSEVSSYGYTF
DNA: TGTGCCAGCAGTGAAGTGAGTAGCTATGGCTACACCTTC

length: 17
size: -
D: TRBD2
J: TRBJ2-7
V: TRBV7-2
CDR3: CASSLLPASGLSYEQYF
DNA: TGTGCCAGCAGCCTCCTCCCGGCTAGCGGGCTAAGCTACGAGCAGTACTTC

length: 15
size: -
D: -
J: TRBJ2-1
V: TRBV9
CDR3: CASSSIRENGNEQFF
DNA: TGTGCCAGCAGCTCAATACGGGAGAATGGCAATGAGCAGTTCTTC

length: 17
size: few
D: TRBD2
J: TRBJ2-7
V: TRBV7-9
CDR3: CASSLGPLAGADYEQYF
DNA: TGTGCCAGCAGCTTAGGCCCACTAGCGGGAGCGGACTACGAGCAGTACTTC

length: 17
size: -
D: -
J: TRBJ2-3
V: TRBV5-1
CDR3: CASSRMGSGHSTDTQYF
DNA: TGCGCCAGCAGCCGCATGGGGAGCGGCCATAGCACAGATACGCAGTATTTT

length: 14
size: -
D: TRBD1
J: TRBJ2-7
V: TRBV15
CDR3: CATSQRQGQDEQYF
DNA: TGTGCCACCAGCCAGCGACAGGGACAGGACGAGCAGTACTTC

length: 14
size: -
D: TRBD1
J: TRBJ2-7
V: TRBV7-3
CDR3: CASSPRAGGHEQYF
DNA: TGTGCCAGCAGCCCCCGTGCAGGGGGCCACGAGCAGTACTTC

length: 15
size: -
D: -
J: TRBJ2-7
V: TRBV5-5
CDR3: CASSLARTATYEQYF
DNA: TGTGCCAGCAGCTTGGCACGGACAGCTACCTACGAGCAGTACTTC

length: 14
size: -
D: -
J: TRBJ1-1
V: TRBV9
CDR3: CASSVGTANTEAFF
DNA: TGTGCCAGCAGCGTCGGGACGGCGAACACTGAAGCTTTCTTT

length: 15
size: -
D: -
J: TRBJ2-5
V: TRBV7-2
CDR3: CASSSKVPSEETQYF
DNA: TGTGCCAGCAGCTCCAAGGTCCCTTCAGAAGAGACCCAGTACTTC

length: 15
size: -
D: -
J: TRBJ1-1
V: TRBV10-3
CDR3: CAISWSWQGNTEAFF
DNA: TGTGCCATCAGTTGGTCTTGGCAGGGAAACACTGAAGCTTTCTTT

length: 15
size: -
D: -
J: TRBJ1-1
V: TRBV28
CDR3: CASSLTHSYGTEAFF
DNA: TGTGCCAGCAGTTTAACCCACTCCTACGGGACTGAAGCTTTCTTT

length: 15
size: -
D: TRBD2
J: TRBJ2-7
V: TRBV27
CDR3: CASSFGGLASYEQYF
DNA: TGTGCCAGCAGTTTTGGGGGACTAGCTTCGTACGAGCAGTACTTC

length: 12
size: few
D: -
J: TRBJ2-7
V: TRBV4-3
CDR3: CASSQGPYEQYF
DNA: TGCGCCAGCAGCCAAGGCCCGTACGAGCAGTACTTC

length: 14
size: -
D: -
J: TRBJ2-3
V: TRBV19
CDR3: CASSIDISYDTQYF
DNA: TGTGCCAGTAGTATAGATATTTCATACGATACGCAGTATTTT

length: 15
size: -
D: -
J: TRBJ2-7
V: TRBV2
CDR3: CASRGILRAAYEQYF
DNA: TGTGCCAGCAGGGGGATCCTGAGGGCGGCCTACGAGCAGTACTTC

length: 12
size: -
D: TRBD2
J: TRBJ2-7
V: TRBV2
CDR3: CALSGSTYEQYF
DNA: TGTGCCCTCAGCGGGAGTACCTACGAGCAGTACTTC

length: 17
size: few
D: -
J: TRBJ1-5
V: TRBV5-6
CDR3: CASSFSAGTRGNQPQHF
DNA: TGTGCCAGCAGCTTTTCCGCCGGGACGAGGGGGAATCAGCCCCAGCATTTT

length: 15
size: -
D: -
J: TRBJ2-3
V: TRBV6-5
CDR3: CASSYDGGHTDTQYF
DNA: TGTGCCAGCAGTTACGACGGCGGCCACACAGATACGCAGTATTTT

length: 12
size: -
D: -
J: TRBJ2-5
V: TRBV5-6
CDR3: CASSLEWETQYF
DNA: TGTGCCAGCAGCTTGGAGTGGGAGACCCAGTACTTC

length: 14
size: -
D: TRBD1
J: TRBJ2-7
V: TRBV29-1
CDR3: CSVELGQGANEQYF
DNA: TGCAGCGTTGAACTGGGACAGGGGGCGAACGAGCAGTACTTC

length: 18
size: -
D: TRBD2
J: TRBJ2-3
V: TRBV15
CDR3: CATSRPLLAGVTGDTQYF
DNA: TGTGCCACCAGCAGACCACTTCTAGCGGGAGTAACCGGGGATACGCAGTATTTT

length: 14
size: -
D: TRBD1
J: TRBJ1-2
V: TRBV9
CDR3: CASSPRGDSYGYTF
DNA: TGTGCCAGCAGCCCTAGAGGGGACAGCTATGGCTACACCTTC

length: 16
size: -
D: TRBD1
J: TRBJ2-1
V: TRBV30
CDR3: CAWSPGSGQGYNEQFF
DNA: TGTGCCTGGAGCCCCGGGTCGGGACAGGGGTACAATGAGCAGTTCTTC

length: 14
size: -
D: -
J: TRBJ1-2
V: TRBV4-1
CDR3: CASSPRVSVYGYTF
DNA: TGCGCCAGCAGCCCTAGGGTGTCAGTCTATGGCTACACCTTC

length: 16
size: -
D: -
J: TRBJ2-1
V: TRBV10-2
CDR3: CASSGLYETPYNEQFF
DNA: TGCGCCAGCAGTGGGTTATACGAAACCCCCTACAATGAGCAGTTCTTC

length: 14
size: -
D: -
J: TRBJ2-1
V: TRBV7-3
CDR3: CASSPEGVYNEQFF
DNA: TGTGCCAGCAGCCCCGAGGGGGTCTACAATGAGCAGTTCTTC

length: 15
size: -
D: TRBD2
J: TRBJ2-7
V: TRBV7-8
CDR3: CASSFGTSGFYEQYF
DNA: TGTGCCAGCAGCTTCGGGACTAGCGGGTTCTACGAGCAGTACTTC

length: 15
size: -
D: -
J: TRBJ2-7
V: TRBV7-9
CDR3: CASSYLVGSKYEQYF
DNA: TGTGCCAGCAGCTACCTAGTAGGGAGTAAGTACGAGCAGTACTTC

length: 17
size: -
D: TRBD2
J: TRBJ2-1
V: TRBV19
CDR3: CASSMTSGYSSYNEQFF
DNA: TGTGCCAGTAGTATGACTAGCGGGTATAGCTCCTACAATGAGCAGTTCTTC

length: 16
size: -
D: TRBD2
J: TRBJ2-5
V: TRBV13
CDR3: CASSYTGTNYGETQYF
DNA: TGTGCCAGCAGCTATACCGGGACTAATTATGGAGAGACCCAGTACTTC

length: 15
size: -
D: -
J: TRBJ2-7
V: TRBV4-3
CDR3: CASSQDPGDGYEQYF
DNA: TGCGCCAGCAGCCAAGATCCCGGAGATGGTTACGAGCAGTACTTC

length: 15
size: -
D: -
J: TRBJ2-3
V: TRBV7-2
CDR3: CASSQRAKSTDTQYF
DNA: TGTGCCAGCAGCCAGAGAGCCAAAAGCACAGATACGCAGTATTTT

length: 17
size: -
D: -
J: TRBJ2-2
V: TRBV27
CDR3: CASSLISAGGNTGELFF
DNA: TGTGCCAGCAGTTTAATTTCGGCAGGCGGGAACACCGGGGAGCTGTTTTTT

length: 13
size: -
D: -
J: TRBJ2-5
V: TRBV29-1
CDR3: CSVPGRMKETQYF
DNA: TGCAGCGTTCCAGGACGTATGAAAGAGACCCAGTACTTC

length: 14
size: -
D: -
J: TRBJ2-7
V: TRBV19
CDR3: CASSIGLGEYEQYF
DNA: TGTGCCAGTAGTATTGGATTGGGTGAGTACGAGCAGTACTTC

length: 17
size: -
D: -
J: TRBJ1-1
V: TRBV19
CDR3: CASSIDLESWGLAEAFF
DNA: TGTGCCAGTAGTATAGATCTAGAAAGTTGGGGGCTGGCTGAAGCTTTCTTT

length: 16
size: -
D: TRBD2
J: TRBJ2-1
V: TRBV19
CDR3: CASSGLAGGANNEQFF
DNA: TGTGCCAGTAGTGGCCTAGCGGGAGGAGCAAACAATGAGCAGTTCTTC

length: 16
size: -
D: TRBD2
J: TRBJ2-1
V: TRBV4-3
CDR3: CASSQDFVAGADEQFF
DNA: TGCGCCAGCAGCCAAGATTTTGTAGCGGGCGCCGACGAGCAGTTCTTC

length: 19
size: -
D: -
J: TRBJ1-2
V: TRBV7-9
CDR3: CASSLELGGEVGAIYGYTF
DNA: TGTGCCAGCAGCTTGGAGCTGGGGGGAGAGGTGGGTGCGATCTATGGCTACACCTTC

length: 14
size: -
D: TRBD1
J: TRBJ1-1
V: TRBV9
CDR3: CASSVEGGDTEAFF
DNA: TGTGCCAGCAGCGTAGAAGGGGGCGACACTGAAGCTTTCTTT

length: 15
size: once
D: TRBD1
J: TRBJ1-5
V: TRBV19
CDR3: CASSLDRGGNQPQHF
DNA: TGTGCCAGTAGTCTCGACAGGGGAGGCAATCAGCCCCAGCATTTT

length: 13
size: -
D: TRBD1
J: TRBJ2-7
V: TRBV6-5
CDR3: CASSALTGDEQYF
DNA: TGTGCCAGCAGCGCCTTAACAGGGGACGAGCAGTACTTC

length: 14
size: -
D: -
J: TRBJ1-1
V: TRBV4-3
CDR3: CASSSRGGGIEAFF
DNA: TGCGCCAGCAGCTCCCGAGGAGGGGGAATTGAAGCTTTCTTT

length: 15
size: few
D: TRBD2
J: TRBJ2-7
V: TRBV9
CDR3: CASSVGASGEREQYF
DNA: TGTGCCAGCAGCGTAGGTGCTAGCGGGGAGAGGGAGCAGTACTTC

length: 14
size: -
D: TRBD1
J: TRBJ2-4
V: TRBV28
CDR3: CASSIRGSKNIQYF
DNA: TGTGCCAGCAGTATCAGGGGGAGCAAAAACATTCAGTACTTC

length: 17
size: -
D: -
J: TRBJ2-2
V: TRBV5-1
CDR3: CASNTIGGALNTGELFF
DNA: TGCGCCAGCAACACCATTGGGGGGGCGCTGAACACCGGGGAGCTGTTTTTT

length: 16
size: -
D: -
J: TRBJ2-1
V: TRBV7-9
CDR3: CASSSPLAYSYNEQFF
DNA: TGTGCCAGCAGCTCCCCCTTGGCATACTCCTACAATGAGCAGTTCTTC

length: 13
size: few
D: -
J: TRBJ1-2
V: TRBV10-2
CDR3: CASSPQLFYGYTF
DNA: TGCGCCAGCAGTCCACAGCTATTCTATGGCTACACCTTC